The present entry profiles one T cell receptor (beta chain) with its context. The antigen is not known. Method: immunoSEQ multiplex PCR; TCRdb's copy keeps in-frame clones and lacks some. Of approximately 1,000,000 clones in the sample, approximately 80% were seen once. The sample belongs to a study of shared clonotypes between healthy human individuals. Study results and caveats: Sequencing of the sorted subsets was shown by rarefaction to be incomplete despite large depth.

Recent acute infections and vaccinations were absent in the healthy HIV-negative adult donors. CDR3 length: 19 residues. The germline gives CDR1 SGDLS, CDR2 YYNGEE. V shed 3 bases and J shed 0 bases, with 24 bases lying between them. The sequence came from a man aged 18 to 29 in good health. Some clones in this sample may be carry-over from other donors' samples. The gene calls are TRBV9 and TRBJ1-2; D is unresolved. Sequenced input: memory CD4+ T cells from PBMCs. As to subset: CD45RA-negative fraction. The CDR3 DNA follows: TGTGCCAGCAGCGACCGACGTTTATCAGCCTCACTTCCTAACTATGGCTACACCTTC. Translation: CASSDRRLSASLPNYGYTF.